Below, 17 T cell receptor beta chains from the same sample are listed, as sequenced in a study of cytomegalovirus exposure and HLA in healthy donors. The PCR made use of 60 Vbeta and 13 Jbeta primers. Clones were read by immunoSEQ multiplex PCR, and TCRdb kept only the in-frame ones, dropping some. Of around 200,000 clones in the sample, 65% to 90% were seen once. The material sequenced was PBMCs. These receptors originate from a woman aged 45-65 years in good health and CMV-seronegative.

The chain combines TRBV14 with TRBJ1-6, with unresolved D. Trimming took off 1 base at V and 3 bases at J, with 10 bases between the two ends. This CDR3 comprises 16 residues. CDR1 is SGHDN, CDR2 FVKESK, per germline. The DNA for the CDR3 is TGTGCCAGCAGCCAAGGTGTGGGGAGCTATAATTCACCCCTCCACTTT. Its protein product is CASSQGVGSYNSPLHF.

The genes are TRBV9 and TRBJ2-7; 8 positions agree with TRBD1. CDR1 and CDR2 (germline): SGDLS, YYNGEE. The CDR3 is 14 amino acids. Trimming removed 4 bases from V and 2 bases from J; junction bases left unmatched: 5. For the CDR3, the DNA is TGTGCCAGCAGCAAGGGGACAGGACCCTACGAGCAGTACTTC. Its protein is CASSKGTGPYEQYF.

This clone is a singleton in its sample. The V and J genes are TRBV9 and TRBJ2-5, with TRBD2 matching over 8 bases. The CDR3 totals 15 residues. The trim removed 0 bases at V and 4 bases at J, leaving 5 bases unmatched. Germline V lookup: CDR1 SGDLS, CDR2 YYNGEE. The CDR3 DNA sequence: TGTGCCAGCAGCGTAGCGGGAGGGCCTCCAGAGACCCAGTACTTC. It codes for CASSVAGGPPETQYF.

The chain combines TRBV27 with TRBJ1-6, with D hard to call. Germline CDR1 reads MNHEY; CDR2 reads SMNVEV (reference sequence). The CDR3 is 15 residues long. Trimming took 10 bases from V and 9 from J, leaving 22 bases between them. CDR3 region: CATLDPQLAGSPLHF. In DNA, the CDR3 is TGTGCCACCCTTGACCCTCAGCTAGCAGGTTCACCCCTCCACTTT.

The chain joins TRBV5-8 to TRBJ1-2; 8 bases line up with TRBD1. J gave up 0 bases and V 3 bases, and 4 bases lay outside the gene matches. The germline gives CDR1 SGHTS, CDR2 YDEGEE. This CDR3 is built from 15 residues. CDR3 sequence reads: CASSSWTGPNYGYTF. The CDR3 region has the DNA TGTGCCAGCAGCTCGTGGACAGGGCCTAACTATGGCTACACCTTC.

The CDR3: CASKYTASGSSGSYNEQFF. CDR3 in DNA: TGCGCCAGCAAATATACGGCTAGCGGGAGTTCTGGATCCTACAATGAGCAGTTCTTC. The chain recombines TRBV5-1 with TRBJ2-1, with 10 nucleotides matching TRBD2. Germline V lookup: CDR1 SGHRS, CDR2 YFSETQ. The CDR3 consists of 19 residues. V shed 6 bases and J 1 base; nucleotides not matched to a gene: 16.

The V call is TRBV4-2, the J call TRBJ1-2; D is ambiguous. This CDR3 comprises 14 residues. Looked up from germline, CDR1 is LGHNA and CDR2 is YNFKEQ. V was shortened by 1 base and J by 4 bases, with 10 bases between the two germline ends. CDR3 nucleotides: TGTGCCAGCAGCCAAGCGGGGTTGGGCTATGGCTACACCTTC. Its translation is CASSQAGLGYGYTF.

The chain couples TRBV2 to TRBJ2-7; 13 bases match TRBD2. The CDR3 is 14 amino acids. Germline V lookup: CDR1 SNHLY, CDR2 FYNNEI. Trimming at V came to 4 bases and at J to 3 bases, leaving 0 bases not matched to a gene. CDR3 DNA sequence: TGTGCCAGCAGTGGACTAGCGGGAGGCTACGAGCAGTACTTC. It translates to CASSGLAGGYEQYF.

The chain recombines TRBV19 with TRBJ2-7, with 10 bases lining up with TRBD2. The trim removed 7 bases at V and 3 bases at J, leaving 0 bases unmatched. CDR3 length equals 12 residues. The germline V gene has CDR1 LNHDA and CDR2 SQIVND (reference sequence). Here the CDR3 DNA reads TGTGCCAGTACTAGCGGGAGCTACGAGCAGTACTTC. It specifies CASTSGSYEQYF.

V gene TRBV7-9 combines with J gene TRBJ2-2, with 7 positions matching TRBD1. The CDR3 loop spans 18 amino acids. V lost 2 bases to trimming and J lost 0 bases; unmatched junction nucleotides: 9. The V gene's germline CDR1 is SEHNR and CDR2 FQNEAQ (reference sequence). The CDR3 sequence is CASSLTPLGQSNTGELFF. The DNA for the CDR3 is TGTGCCAGCAGCTTAACCCCCTTGGGACAGTCGAACACCGGGGAGCTGTTTTTT.

The chain employs TRBV7-2 and TRBJ2-3, with D maybe TRBD2 (7 bases). This CDR3 comprises 17 residues. From germline, CDR1 is SGHTA and CDR2 FQGNSA. Trimming shortened V by 7 bases and J by 1 base, and 21 bases separated the two germline ends. The CDR3 coding sequence is TGTGCCAGCACCAATGACCCCCCGGGGGGCCGCACAGATACGCAGTATTTT. It is translated as CASTNDPPGGRTDTQYF.

V and J are TRBV19 and TRBJ1-5; D possibly corresponds to TRBD1 (5 bases). V was clipped by 9 bases and J by 0 bases, with 15 bases between them. The CDR3 extends over 15 amino acids. CDR1 is LNHDA and CDR2 is SQIVND in the germline V gene (reference sequence). The CDR3: CASKEQENSNQPQHF. The CDR3 bases are TGTGCCAGCAAGGAACAGGAAAATAGCAATCAGCCCCAGCATTTT.

The V and J genes are TRBV28 and TRBJ2-7, with 8 bases lining up with TRBD2. CDR1 and CDR2 from the germline V gene are MDHEN and SYDVKM. The CDR3 is 14 amino acids. The trim removed 2 bases at V and 7 bases at J, leaving 7 bases unmatched. Here the CDR3 DNA reads TGTGCCAGCAGTTTACCGGGAGGGCCGAAGGAGCAGTACTTC. Amino acid sequence: CASSLPGGPKEQYF.

This clone was seen a single time. V usage is TRBV2 and J usage is TRBJ1-4, with 7 bases fitting TRBD1. Germline V gives CDR1 SNHLY, CDR2 FYNNEI. The junction had 12 bases not matched to a gene; V was cut back by 6 bases and J by 11 bases. This CDR3 spans 14 amino acids. The CDR3 loop reads CASSEPPQGEKLFF. In DNA form, the CDR3 reads TGTGCCAGCAGCGAACCCCCTCAGGGGGAGAAACTGTTTTTT.

This sequence joins TRBV28 and TRBJ2-3; 7 bases align to TRBD1. The CDR3 runs 15 residues. Germline V CDR1 and CDR2: MDHEN, SYDVKM. Unmatched junction bases numbered 5, after V lost 4 bases and J lost 1 base. The CDR3 DNA reads TGTGCCAGCAGTTCACAGGGGAGCGGCACAGATACGCAGTATTTT. It codes for CASSSQGSGTDTQYF.

This chain connects TRBV28 to TRBJ1-4; D unclear. Germline CDR1 MDHEN, CDR2 SYDVKM. V dropped 10 bases and J dropped 3 bases, with 12 bases sitting between them. This CDR3 contains 13 residues. CDR3: CATHAVANEKLFF. CDR3 nucleotide sequence: TGTGCCACCCACGCGGTTGCTAATGAAAAACTGTTTTTT.

This clone is a singleton in its sample. The chain uses TRBV4-2 and TRBJ2-1; D may be TRBD2 (5 bases). Trimming cost V 0 bases and J 4 bases, with 13 bases left between them. Per the germline V gene, CDR1 is LGHNA and CDR2 is YNFKEQ. The CDR3 consists of 16 residues. CDR3 in amino acids: CASSQDTRQTYNEQFF. CDR3 DNA sequence: TGTGCCAGCAGCCAAGATACTAGACAAACGTACAATGAGCAGTTCTTC.